The source of this T cell receptor beta chain is a study of CD8+CD57+ T cells in acquired aplastic anemia. As for the study in general: Sorted CD4+ and CD8+ cells yielded DNA averaging around 3 ug. Approximately 11 million reads were obtained on average for healthy donor CD4+ cells. Study-wide points: Common to patients and controls were around 30 CD8+ CDR3 sequences.

According to the study, genomic DNA was the template for TCR beta VDJ and CDR3 profiling. Each CDR3 protein gets one entry after TCRdb re-called the reads with MiXCR. The sample holds 98,000 or so distinct CDR3 sequences, under 60% seen once. Ten or more counts support this clonotype. Antigen unknown. J was trimmed by 7 bases and V by 1 base; bases with no gene match: 16. Per the germline V gene, CDR1 is SGHVS and CDR2 is FNYEAQ. The CDR3 is made up of 19 amino acids. The source is a human donor in good health, serving as a control. The source material was sorted CD4+, CD8+, or CD8+CD57+ T cells (not recorded which) from PBMCs. This chain joins TRBV7-6 and TRBJ2-1, with 10 bases identical to TRBD2. CDR3 sequence reads: CASSLDAPSGGPSGNEQFF. The CDR3 coding sequence is TGTGCCAGCAGCTTAGACGCGCCTAGCGGGGGACCATCGGGGAATGAGCAGTTCTTC.